This TCR beta chain was recorded in a study of cytomegalovirus exposure and HLA in healthy donors. The overall study: Inside one of the first data releases sat around 86 million unique TCRs taken from HLA-typed donors.

Notes on the study in general: Later work associated 17,000 or so TCR beta sequences with HLA alleles at 0.05 false discovery rate.

Despite likely unrecorded immune exposures, the donors were nominally healthy at the time of sampling. CDR1 is SGHNT, CDR2 YYREEE, per germline (reference sequence). This CDR3 has 14 amino acids. With 4 bases clipped from V and 10 bases from J, the junction kept 8 bases outside the gene matches. Points on this clone: Its antigen remains unknown.

A multiplex PCR was run with 60 Vbeta primers and 13 Jbeta primers. Using immunoSEQ multiplex PCR, the repertoire was profiled, and TCRdb retains in-frame clones only, with some absent. Among 120,000 or so clones listed, approximately 81% were seen once. Material: PBMCs. The origin of this receptor is a woman aged 35 to 49 in good health and CMV-seronegative. The chain joins TRBV5-4 to TRBJ1-6, with 7 bases aligning to TRBD1. The CDR3 DNA reads as TGTGCCAGCAGCCACGACAGGGAAAACTCACCCCTCCACTTT. Protein: CASSHDRENSPLHF. The full variable domain, completed using reference TRBV5-4 and TRBJ1-6, is ETGVTQSPTHLIKTRGQQVTLRCSSQSGHNTVSWYQQALGQGPQFIFQYYREEENGRGNFPPRFSGLQFPNYSSELNVNALELDDSALYLCASSHDRENSPLHFGNGTRLTVT.